This T cell receptor beta chain was captured in a study of T cell responses to AZD1222 COVID-19 vaccine. Generated by immunoSEQ multiplex PCR, the TCRdb table keeps only in-frame clones and is missing some. The sample yields about 92,000 clones, more than 75% seen once. Comment on this clone: The antigen remains unidentified.

Study-wide points: Dominant at 160-218 and 743-854, vaccine-associated CD4 TCRs also spanned spike. Repertoire sampling happened only post peak T cell response. Unmutated variant regions reportedly attract nearly half of all spike-specific TCRs.

V lost 5 bases and J lost 5; bases outside the gene matches: 12. Germline V gene sequence: CDR1 SEHNR, CDR2 FQNEAQ (reference sequence). The CDR3 extends over 16 amino acids. The sequences come from peripheral blood, collected on day 0 of AZD1222 vaccination. The V call is TRBV7-9, the J call TRBJ2-5, with 9 positions matching TRBD1. This TCR was recovered from an adult in good health. CDR3 bases: TGTGCCAGCAGCCATGGACAGGGGTTTGAGTCGGAGACCCAGTACTTC. Translated, it gives CASSHGQGFESETQYF. Supplemented by reference TRBV7-9 and TRBJ2-5, the full variable domain reads DTGVSQNPRHKITKRGQNVTFRCDPISEHNRLYWYRQTLGQGPEFLTYFQNEAQLEKSRLLSDRFSAERPKGSFSTLEIQRTEQGDSAMYLCASSHGQGFESETQYFGPGTRLLVL.